This T cell receptor (beta chain) was captured in a study of cytomegalovirus exposure and HLA in healthy donors. Regarding the study as a whole: Analyzed later, most CMV-associated TCR beta chains appeared HLA-restricted.

It was with 60 Vbeta and 13 Jbeta primers that the PCR ran. Repertoires were generated with immunoSEQ multiplex PCR, while TCRdb's copy carries only in-frame clones and drops some. The sample has about 150,000 clones; approximately 79% are singletons. This clone was counted once. The antigen is undetermined. Looked up from germline, CDR1 is SGHRS and CDR2 is YFSETQ. V lost 5 bases, J lost 2 bases, and 15 bases lay in between. The CDR3 has 15 residues. All the people who gave samples were healthy bone marrow donors. This TCR derives from a middle-aged woman in good health and CMV-seropositive. The chain couples TRBV5-1 to TRBJ2-3, with D perhaps TRBD1 (5 bases). Sequencing was done on a sample of PBMCs. The CDR3 DNA reads TGCGCCAGCAGGGATTCAGGACAAGACACAGATACGCAGTATTTT. Translating it yields CASRDSGQDTDTQYF.